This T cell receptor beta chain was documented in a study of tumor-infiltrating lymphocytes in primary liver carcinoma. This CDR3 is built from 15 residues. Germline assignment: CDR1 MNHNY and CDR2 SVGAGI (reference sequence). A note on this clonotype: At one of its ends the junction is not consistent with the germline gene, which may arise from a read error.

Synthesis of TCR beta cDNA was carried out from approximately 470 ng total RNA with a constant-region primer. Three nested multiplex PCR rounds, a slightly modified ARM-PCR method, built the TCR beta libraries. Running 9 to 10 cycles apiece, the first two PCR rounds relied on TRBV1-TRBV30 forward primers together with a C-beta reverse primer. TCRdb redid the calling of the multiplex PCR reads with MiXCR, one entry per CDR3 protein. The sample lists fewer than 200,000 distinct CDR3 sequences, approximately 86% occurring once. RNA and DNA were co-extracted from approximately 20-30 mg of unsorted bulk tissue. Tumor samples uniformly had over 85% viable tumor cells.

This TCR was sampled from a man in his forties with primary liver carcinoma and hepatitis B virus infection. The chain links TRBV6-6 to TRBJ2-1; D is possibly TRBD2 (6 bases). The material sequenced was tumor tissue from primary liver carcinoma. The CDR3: CASSYSEETGDEKFF. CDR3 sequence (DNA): TGTGCCAGCAGTTACTCTGAAGAGACGGGAGATGAGAAGTTCTTT.